These T cell receptor beta chains were read from a single sample in a study of cytomegalovirus exposure and HLA in healthy donors. The repertoire was sequenced with immunoSEQ multiplex PCR; TCRdb's copy has only in-frame clones and lacks some. The table has about 190,000 clones, about 80% seen once. Sequenced material: PBMCs. The receptors derive from a woman younger than 45 in good health and CMV-seropositive. Both conserved end residues are part of each CDR3. Fields, in order: V gene, clone size, D gene, J gene, CDR3 protein, CDR3 DNA. A D gene is named only where the DNA matches it firmly. Clone size appears in some rows only: once, few, many, or a class for an expanded clone.

>TRBV5-1|-|-|TRBJ2-1
CASSGGAGGSNEQFF
TGCGCCAGCAGCGGGGGGGCGGGCGGGAGCAATGAGCAGTTCTTC
>TRBV7-8|-|-|TRBJ2-3
CASSLEGGVMDTQYF
TGTGCCAGCAGCTTAGAAGGGGGGGTCATGGATACGCAGTATTTT
>TRBV23-1|-|-|TRBJ2-1
CASSQRGNEQFF
TGCGCCAGCAGTCAAAGGGGAAATGAACAGTTCTTC
>TRBV27|few|TRBD1|TRBJ2-7
CASSSSRDRGAYEQYF
TGTGCCAGCAGTTCAAGCCGGGACAGGGGTGCGTACGAGCAGTACTTC
>TRBV7-8|-|TRBD1|TRBJ1-5
CASSSMDRATPQHF
TGTGCCAGCAGCTCCATGGACAGGGCGACGCCCCAGCATTTT
>TRBV7-6|-|TRBD2|TRBJ2-7
CASSLGGSEQYF
TGTGCCAGCAGCTTAGGCGGGAGCGAGCAGTACTTC
>TRBV2|-|-|TRBJ2-5
CASEADIQETQYF
TGTGCCAGCGAGGCAGATATCCAAGAGACCCAGTACTTC
>TRBV5-1|once|TRBD2|TRBJ2-4
CASSPSGAKNIQYF
TGCGCCAGCAGCCCTAGCGGGGCCAAAAACATTCAGTACTTC
>TRBV5-1|few|TRBD2|TRBJ2-5
CASSYIAGGAWDF
TGCGCCAGCAGCTACATAGCGGGGGGAGCGTGGGACTTC
>TRBV19|once|-|TRBJ2-2
CASSGGEVTGELFF
TGTGCCAGTAGTGGAGGGGAGGTCACCGGGGAGCTGTTTTTT
>TRBV12-5|few|-|TRBJ2-5
CASGLATGLKETQYF
TGTGCTAGTGGTTTGGCCACAGGGTTGAAGGAGACCCAGTACTTC
>TRBV28|-|TRBD1|TRBJ1-5
CASMPWAGTGTQPQHF
TGTGCCAGCATGCCCTGGGCCGGGACAGGGACTCAGCCCCAGCATTTT
>TRBV5-1|once|TRBD1|TRBJ1-2
CASSDGQGWSGYTF
TGCGCCAGCAGCGACGGACAGGGGTGGAGTGGCTACACCTTC
>TRBV7-9|once|-|TRBJ2-7
CASSLSYEQYF
TGTGCCAGCAGTCTCTCCTACGAGCAGTACTTC
>TRBV7-9|-|TRBD1|TRBJ1-1
CASSIGAGGPEAFF
TGTGCCAGCAGCATCGGGGCAGGGGGGCCTGAAGCTTTCTTT
>TRBV5-1|-|TRBD1|TRBJ2-3
CASRDRGTDTQYF
TGCGCCAGCCGGGACAGGGGCACAGATACGCAGTATTTT
>TRBV27|once|-|TRBJ1-1
CASRYTQGIEAFF
TGTGCCAGCAGGTATACACAGGGTATTGAAGCTTTCTTT